This T cell receptor (beta chain) stems from a study of cytotoxic CD8 clonotypes in ibrutinib-treated CLL. Study details: Per sample, productive templates averaged approximately 250,000 and productive rearrangements averaged roughly 91,000. General study results and limits: Clonality grew at ibrutinib response; at progression, it decreased back toward baseline. Once treatment began, public clonotypes, which were uncommon, contracted or stayed stable.

Depths of 1 in 200,000 to 1 in 1 million T cells were the sequencing target. The assay was immunoSEQ multiplex PCR, and TCRdb's table has in-frame clones only and misses some. This sample has some 200,000 clones, with roughly 77% found just once. To note about this clone: Its cognate antigen is unknown.

Germline CDR1 and CDR2: SNHLY and FYNNEI. Trimming cost V 6 bases and J 5 bases; bases outside gene matches: 7. The CDR3 totals 14 residues. The TCR originated in a human donor with chronic lymphocytic leukemia. The material was PBMCs, obtained after 12 months of ibrutinib treatment. This chain uses TRBV2 with TRBJ1-2, with 9 bases that match TRBD1. CDR3 loop: CASRATGGAYGYTF. The CDR3 bases are TGTGCCAGCAGGGCTACAGGGGGCGCTTATGGCTACACCTTC.